The next 4 T cell receptor beta chains were all read from a single sample in a study of cytomegalovirus exposure and HLA in healthy donors. Primers for the PCR totalled 60 Vbeta and 13 Jbeta. Data came from immunoSEQ multiplex PCR; TCRdb stores just in-frame clones and leaves some out. The sample yields 210,000 or so clones, 76% seen once. Sample: PBMCs. Receptor source: a young man in good health and CMV-seronegative.

This CDR3 is CSVAGGNNYGYTF. In DNA form, the CDR3 reads TGCAGCGTTGCTGGGGGGAACAACTATGGCTACACCTTC. The V gene is TRBV29-1, the J gene TRBJ1-2; a weak D match, TRBD1 (5 bases). The germline V gene has CDR1 SQVTM and CDR2 ANQGSEA. The CDR3 is made up of 13 amino acids. V was clipped by 4 bases and J by 2 bases, with 11 bases between them.

Points on this clone: Additional DNA sequences in this sample encode the identical CDR3. The chain carries TRBV7-3 and TRBJ1-1; D is possibly TRBD1 (5 bases). Germline V CDR1 and CDR2: SGHTA, FQGTGA. The CDR3 length is 13 residues. V was shortened by 5 bases and J by 1 base, with 8 bases between the two germline ends. CDR3 bases: TGTGCCAGCAGCACCGACAGGAACACTGAAGCTTTCTTT. Protein sequence: CASSTDRNTEAFF.

V usage is TRBV27 and J usage is TRBJ2-7; D unclear. The CDR3 has 13 residues. Between the trimmed V and J ends, which lost 2 bases and 2 bases, there was a span of 7 bases. CDR1 is MNHEY and CDR2 is SMNVEV in the germline V gene (reference sequence). Here the CDR3 reads CASSLGPAYEQYF. The CDR3 coding sequence is TGTGCCAGCAGTTTAGGGCCCGCCTACGAGCAGTACTTC.

This clone was seen a few times. The rearrangement joins TRBV28 to TRBJ2-2, with 9 bases matching TRBD2. The CDR3 loop spans 20 amino acids. The trim removed 1 base at V and 3 bases at J, leaving 15 bases unmatched. CDR1 is MDHEN and CDR2 is SYDVKM in the germline V gene. The CDR3 sequence is CASSLLVLAGGPGDTGELFF. Here the CDR3 DNA reads TGTGCCAGCAGTTTATTAGTTCTGGCGGGAGGGCCGGGGGACACCGGGGAGCTGTTTTTT. The complete variable domain, with remaining parts taken from reference TRBV28 and TRBJ2-2, reads DVKVTQSSRYLVKRTGEKVFLECVQDMDHENMFWYRQDPGLGLRLIYFSYDVKMKEKGDIPEGYSVSREKKERFSLILESASTNQTSMYLCASSLLVLAGGPGDTGELFFGEGSRLTVL.